The 2 T cell receptor beta chains in this list originate from one sample, sequenced in a study of control samples from healthy donors and cancer patients. Sequencing used immunoSEQ multiplex PCR; TCRdb keeps in-frame clones, though not all of them. The repertoire includes 100,000 or so clones, 83% of them detected once, and 13% sits in the top ten. The sequenced material came from blood. Source of these receptors: a woman aged 45-60 years in good health.

This chain connects TRBV11-2 to TRBJ1-2; D gene uncertain. V was pared by 5 bases and J by 8 bases, with 15 bases between. The CDR3 loop spans 13 amino acids. CDR1 is SGHAT, CDR2 FQNNGV, per germline. CDR3 DNA sequence: TGTGCCAGCAGCCCGGGGAGAGGGTGGGGCTACACCTTC. Amino acids: CASSPGRGWGYTF.

The chain employs TRBV24-1 and TRBJ2-3; 9 nucleotides match TRBD2. V shed 9 bases and J 4 bases; nucleotides not matched to a gene: 10. The CDR3 is 15 residues long. CDR1 and CDR2 (germline): KGHDR, SFDVKD. The CDR3 spells CATSPELAGADTQYF. The CDR3 DNA follows: TGTGCCACCTCCCCGGAACTAGCGGGCGCAGATACGCAGTATTTT.